These 7 T cell receptor beta chains were sequenced from one sample in a study of T-cell reconstitution after alpha-beta-depleted transplantation in children listed by TCRdb under 2016. The method behind the library was PCR. The listed sequencing device is Illumina HiSeq 2500. To normalize quantification of the TCRbeta repertoire, the TCR libraries were built with molecular barcoding that relied on unique molecular identifiers. TCRdb ran its own pipeline on the public reads, namely fastp trimming at Q25 and MiXCR clone calling, and kept in-frame beta chains. Records with the same CDR3 protein are collapsed into one entry carrying the most frequent genes and DNA. This sample has 150,000 to 200,000 distinct CDR3 sequences in its table, and about 6% of those were observed once. The leading ten clones occupy roughly 4.8% of the sample. Taken with the paper, the label for treatment or condition translates to: allogeneic hematopoietic cell transplantation with graft depleted of TCRalphabeta T cells and CD19 B cells.

The material sequenced was PBMCs, taken before TCRalphabeta/CD19-depleted stem cell transplant. Source of these receptors: a girl under three years old with combined immunodeficiency, due to receive a stem cell transplant.

This clonotype was seen many times. The rearrangement uses TRBV12-3 or TRBV12-4 and TRBJ2-1, with D possibly called TRBD1 or TRBD2 (5 bases each). The CDR3 consists of 13 residues. V was clipped by 0 bases and J by 15 bases, with 15 bases between them. The CDR3 spells CASSLARDEKPFF. In DNA, the CDR3 is TGTGCCAGCAGTTTAGCTAGGGACGAGAAACCGTTCTTC.

This clonotype has a count of ten or more. The V call is TRBV19, the J call TRBJ2-7, with 8 bases aligning to TRBD1. Germline V lookup: CDR1 LNHDA, CDR2 SQIVND (reference sequence). The length of the CDR3 is 14 residues. J lost 3 bases, V lost 3 bases, and 4 bases had no gene match. In DNA, the CDR3 is TGTGCCAGTAGTATGCAGGGGGCGGACTACGAGCAGTACTTC. Translation gives CASSMQGADYEQYF.

The chain has TRBV20-1 and TRBJ2-7, with TRBD2 matching over 10 bases. The germline CDR1 and CDR2 sequences are DFQATT and SNEGSKA (reference sequence). The V gene end was trimmed by 4 bases and the J gene end by 7 bases; junction bases not matched to a gene: 13. The CDR3 extends over 15 amino acids. The CDR3 sequence is CSATPYSSGSQEQYF. The CDR3 DNA follows: TGCAGTGCTACACCTTACTCTAGCGGGAGCCAAGAGCAGTACTTC.

This clonotype was observed many times. The chain carries TRBV28 and TRBJ2-7; possibly TRBD1 for D (5 bases). This CDR3 contains 14 residues. The ends were cut back, 7 bases at V and 4 bases at J, with 17 bases in the middle. CDR1 and CDR2 (germline): MDHEN, SYDVKM. As DNA, the CDR3 is TGTGCCAGCATAACTGACAGTTTCCGATACGAGCAGTACTTC. Residues: CASITDSFRYEQYF.

The genes are TRBV4-3 and TRBJ2-1, with 9 bases aligning to TRBD2. Germline V gene lookup returns CDR1 LGHNA and CDR2 YSLEER. V lost 4 bases to trimming and J lost 7 bases; unmatched junction nucleotides: 11. This CDR3 has 16 residues. CDR3 sequence: CASSLTWTSVTNEQFF. The CDR3 DNA follows: TGCGCCAGCAGCCTTACTTGGACTAGCGTAACTAATGAGCAGTTCTTC.

Ten or more counts support this clonotype. V usage is TRBV7-8 and J usage is TRBJ2-1, with no clear D. This CDR3 is 15 amino acids long. Trimming cost V 2 bases and J 0 bases, with 8 bases left between them. The germline CDR1 and CDR2 sequences are SGHVS and FQNEAQ. CDR3: CASSLSRNSYNEQFF. As DNA, the CDR3 is TGTGCCAGCAGCTTAAGTCGGAACTCCTACAATGAGCAGTTCTTC.

Points on this clonotype: A read error is possible here, since a much larger clone lies one base away. This CDR3 is CSAPEEGASYEQNF. CDR3 sequence (DNA): TGCAGTGCCCCCGAGGAGGGGGCCTCCTACGAGCAGAACTTC. The chain couples TRBV20-1 to TRBJ2-7; a weak D match, TRBD1 (7 bases). The CDR3 sequence is 14 residues long. Germline-derived CDR1 and CDR2 are DFQATT and SNEGSKA (reference sequence).